The 30 T cell receptor beta chains in this list originate from one sample, sequenced in a study of persistence of HIV-infected CD4 T cells. Lysates of CMV-infected fibroblasts at about 10 ug/mL stimulated these cells. Sorting selected CD4+ T cells upregulating both CD40 ligand and CD69. The libraries were made with immunoSEQ version 4 in survey mode. Assay: immunoSEQ multiplex PCR; the TCRdb copy retains only in-frame clones and omits some. The table has roughly 14,000 clones, approximately 75% seen once; the top ten hold 17%. Antigens of these TCRs are unknown. The material was CD4+ T cells sorted from PBMCs after approximately 18-hour stimulation, obtained from a patient who received antiretroviral therapy. These receptors all stem from an adult man with HIV who was CMV-seropositive.

The rearrangement uses TRBV7-3 and TRBJ1-6; D gene ambiguous. There are 15 residues in the CDR3. The V gene lost 1 base and the J gene lost 7 bases, with 11 bases spanning the gap. Germline loops: CDR1 SGHTA, CDR2 FQGTGA. This chain's CDR3 is CASSLNGGENSPLHF. The CDR3 DNA sequence: TGTGCCAGCAGCTTAAACGGTGGGGAGAATTCACCCCTCCACTTT.

The genes are TRBV9 and TRBJ2-2, with D tentatively TRBD1 (5 bases). CDR3 size: 15 residues. With 3 bases removed from V and 2 bases from J, the gap between germline ends came to 11 bases. The germline V gene has CDR1 SGDLS and CDR2 YYNGEE. For the CDR3, the DNA is TGTGCCAGCAGCGGGCGTCAGGGCAACACCGGGGAGCTGTTTTTT. Protein sequence: CASSGRQGNTGELFF.

The chain carries TRBV28 and TRBJ1-2; TRBD1 aligns across 9 bases. The CDR3 spans 15 residues. Germline lookup yields CDR1 MDHEN and CDR2 SYDVKM. V was pared by 5 bases and J by 4 bases, with 8 bases of the junction left unmatched. The CDR3 loop is CASSDGTGTIYGYTF. CDR3 DNA: TGTGCCAGCAGTGATGGGACAGGGACTATCTATGGCTACACCTTC.

For the CDR3, the DNA is TGTGCCAGCAGTTCTATCGGAACCTACGAGCAGTACTTC. Translation: CASSSIGTYEQYF. The chain couples TRBV27 to TRBJ2-7, with D unclear. Germline CDR1 MNHEY, CDR2 SMNVEV (reference sequence). V lost 4 bases and J 2 bases, leaving 9 bases between the germline ends. The CDR3 runs 13 residues.

Only a few counts were recorded for this clone. The chain is built from TRBV4-1 and TRBJ2-7; D gene ambiguous. The CDR3 has 16 residues. V lost 1 base to trimming and J lost 3 bases, with 16 bases between them. Germline CDR1 MGHRA, CDR2 YSYEKL. The CDR3 region is CASSQVIRKKGYEQYF. The CDR3, as DNA: TGCGCCAGCAGCCAAGTCATCAGGAAAAAGGGCTACGAGCAGTACTTC.

The V call is TRBV19, the J call TRBJ2-1, with D perhaps given as TRBD1 or TRBD2 (5 bases each). CDR3 length: 15 residues. Germline V lookup: CDR1 LNHDA, CDR2 SQIVND (reference sequence). The germline V and J ends were trimmed by 5 bases and 2 bases, with 13 bases remaining between them. CDR3 protein: CASSLRDHPYNEQFF. The CDR3 DNA is TGTGCCAGTAGTCTCCGGGACCACCCCTACAATGAGCAGTTCTTC.

The genes are TRBV10-2 and TRBJ2-6; the match to TRBD1 covers 7 bases. Germline V gene data show CDR1 as WSHSY and CDR2 as SAAADI. The CDR3 length is 15 residues. V shed 7 bases and J 2 bases; nucleotides not matched to a gene: 5. CDR3 DNA: TGCGCCAGCACCGCCGGGACAGCTGGGGCCAACGTCCTGACTTTC. It yields the protein CASTAGTAGANVLTF.

This rearrangement joins TRBV2 to TRBJ2-1; 8 bases are shared with TRBD2. V was clipped by 7 bases and J by 9 bases; unmatched bases: 14. This CDR3 has 15 residues. Germline V lookup: CDR1 SNHLY, CDR2 FYNNEI. Written as DNA, the CDR3 is TGTGCCAGCACCGAGGGTCGGGGGGGGTCAGTTGAGCAGTTCTTC. Its translation is CASTEGRGGSVEQFF.

The CDR3 nucleotides read TGTGCCAGCCGCACAGATACGCAGTATTTT. This translates into CASRTDTQYF. The gene calls are TRBV2 and TRBJ2-3; no clear D gene. The CDR3 totals 10 residues. Trimming shortened V by 8 bases and J by 1 base, and 1 base separated the two germline ends. From germline, CDR1 is SNHLY and CDR2 FYNNEI.

This clone showed up just once. CDR3: CATSDGQGYNSPLHF. The CDR3 DNA follows: TGTGCCACCAGTGACGGACAGGGATATAATTCACCCCTCCACTTT. The gene calls are TRBV24-1 and TRBJ1-6, with 8 bases matching TRBD1. Germline V CDR1 and CDR2: KGHDR, SFDVKD. This CDR3 comprises 15 residues. Trimming took 4 bases from V and 4 from J; bases not matched to a gene: 2.

The chain couples TRBV28 to TRBJ2-3; 13 nucleotides match TRBD2. The V segment lost 6 bases and the J segment 0 bases; nucleotides outside the gene matches: 6. The CDR3 covers 17 residues. Germline assignment: CDR1 MDHEN and CDR2 SYDVKM. As DNA, the CDR3 is TGTGCCAGCAGCCCCGGGACTAGCGGGGCGAGCACAGATACGCAGTATTTT. Translation: CASSPGTSGASTDTQYF.

The CDR3 coding sequence is TGTGCCAGCAATAACAATGGGGCTAGCGGACACCAAGAGACCCAGTACTTC. Its translation is CASNNNGASGHQETQYF. This chain connects TRBV21-1 to TRBJ2-5; the table's TRBD2 call for D was not verified on the DNA. TRBV21-1 is assigned pseudogene status. This CDR3 has 17 amino acids.

This chain joins TRBV5-1 and TRBJ2-2; 11 positions match TRBD1. The CDR3 loop spans 18 amino acids. Germline CDR1 SGHRS, CDR2 YFSETQ. V shed 4 bases, J shed 5 bases, and the junction held 13 bases outside the gene matches. The CDR3: CASSKAGPGQGVTGELFF. The CDR3 DNA sequence: TGCGCCAGCAGCAAGGCGGGCCCGGGACAGGGGGTAACCGGGGAGCTGTTTTTT.

The genes are TRBV28 and TRBJ1-2, with D possibly being TRBD1 (6 bases). Germline CDR1 is MDHEN and CDR2 is SYDVKM. The CDR3 is made up of 13 amino acids. Trimming left V 6 bases short and J 1 base short, with 9 bases between. The CDR3 DNA is TGTGCCAGCAGCCAAGGGGGTAACTATGGCTACACCTTC. Translation: CASSQGGNYGYTF.

V is TRBV6-7 and J is TRBJ2-7; 8 bases are a match to TRBD2. TRBV6-7 is assigned to the ORF class and has an uncertain function. The CDR3 is 17 amino acids. V shed 0 bases and J 0 bases; nucleotides not matched to a gene: 7. DNA for the CDR3: TGTGCCAGCAGTTACTCGACGGCGGGGGGATTCTCCTACGAGCAGTACTTC. Translated: CASSYSTAGGFSYEQYF.

J is TRBJ1-6 and V is TRBV15, with D maybe TRBD1 (6 bases). Trimming took off 3 bases at V and 8 bases at J, with 11 bases between the two ends. CDR3 length: 14 amino acids. Germline V gene data show CDR1 as LNHNV and CDR2 as YYDKDF (reference sequence). DNA of the CDR3: TGTGCCACCAGCAGGAGGACAGAGTATTCACCCCTCCACTTT. Encoded protein: CATSRRTEYSPLHF.

The table lists this clone with a few counts. The gene calls are TRBV7-6 and TRBJ2-1, with D perhaps matching TRBD1 (5 bases). Trimming pared 2 bases from V and 12 bases from J, leaving 11 bases between. Germline CDR1 reads SGHVS; CDR2 reads FNYEAQ. The CDR3 contains 12 residues. DNA for the CDR3: TGTGCCAGCAGCTTACAGGGTGGTGGGCAGTTCTTC. This gives the protein CASSLQGGGQFF.

The genes are TRBV5-1 and TRBJ1-1; D gene ambiguous. Trimming left V 0 bases short and J 3 bases short, with 18 bases between. CDR1 SGHRS and CDR2 YFSETQ come from the germline V gene. This CDR3 is built from 17 residues. CDR3 amino acids: CASSLGTINREDTEAFF. The DNA of the CDR3 is TGCGCCAGCAGCTTGGGAACCATCAACCGAGAGGACACTGAAGCTTTCTTT.

The chain has TRBV18 and TRBJ2-7; 8 nucleotides align to TRBD1. With 2 bases clipped from V and 0 bases from J, the junction kept 3 bases outside the gene matches. This CDR3 comprises 15 residues. Germline V gives CDR1 KGHSH, CDR2 LQKENI. DNA for the CDR3: TGTGCCAGCTCACCAGCGACAGGGGCCTCCTACGAGCAGTACTTC. Its translation: CASSPATGASYEQYF.

The sample holds a few counts of this clone. This chain joins TRBV9 and TRBJ1-2; D unresolved. The ends were cut back, 0 bases at V and 2 bases at J, with 8 bases in the middle. This CDR3 is built from 14 residues. Per germline, CDR1 SGDLS and CDR2 YYNGEE. In nucleotides, the CDR3 is TGTGCCAGCAGCGTAGGTTCAGCGAACTATGGCTACACCTTC. Residues: CASSVGSANYGYTF.

This chain joins TRBV5-1 and TRBJ2-1; TRBD2 is a possible D gene (6 bases). V shed 0 bases and J shed 4 bases, with 14 bases lying between them. This CDR3 is built from 16 residues. The germline gives CDR1 SGHRS, CDR2 YFSETQ. The CDR3 spells CASSLDGGVLYNEQFF. For the CDR3, the DNA is TGCGCCAGCAGCTTGGACGGCGGGGTCCTATACAATGAGCAGTTCTTC. The complete variable domain, with remaining parts taken from reference TRBV5-1 and TRBJ2-1, reads KAGVTQTPRYLIKTRGQQVTLSCSPISGHRSVSWYQQTPGQGLQFLFEYFSETQRNKGNFPGRFSGRQFSNSRSEMNVSTLELGDSALYLCASSLDGGVLYNEQFFGPGTRLTVL.

This clone has a handful of counts. The rearrangement uses TRBV14 and TRBJ1-2; D remains unclear. This CDR3 is 13 amino acids long. In germline, CDR1 is SGHDN, CDR2 FVKESK. V was shortened by 0 bases and J by 3 bases, with 5 bases between the two germline ends. The CDR3 nucleotides are TGTGCCAGCAGCCAAGAACGGCACTATGGCTACACCTTC. Translating gives CASSQERHYGYTF.

The J gene is TRBJ2-1, the V gene TRBV7-8, with D possibly TRBD2 on 7 matching bases. Germline lookup yields CDR1 SGHVS and CDR2 FQNEAQ. V lost 3 bases and J 4 bases, leaving 16 bases between the germline ends. The CDR3 consists of 16 residues. The CDR3 region is CASSLQPGGGYNEQFF. The CDR3 DNA follows: TGTGCCAGCAGCTTGCAACCGGGGGGCGGTTACAATGAGCAGTTCTTC.

This clone is medium-sized within its sample. The chain joins TRBV19 to TRBJ2-1; 10 bases fit TRBD1. The CDR3 is made up of 14 amino acids. J lost 6 bases, V lost 4 bases, and 3 bases had no gene match. The germline CDR1 and CDR2 sequences are LNHDA and SQIVND (reference sequence). As DNA, the CDR3 is TGTGCCAGTAGTAAAGGACAGGGGGGCAATGAGCAGTTCTTC. Residues: CASSKGQGGNEQFF.

The rearrangement uses TRBV19 and TRBJ2-7; TRBD1 or TRBD2 may be the D gene (5 bases each). The V and J ends lost 3 bases and 0 bases respectively, with 9 bases between them. There are 14 residues in the CDR3. Looked up from germline, CDR1 is LNHDA and CDR2 is SQIVND (reference sequence). DNA for the CDR3: TGTGCCAGTAGTATGGGTGGGACCTCCTACGAGCAGTACTTC. It yields the protein CASSMGGTSYEQYF.

V usage is TRBV6-5 and J usage is TRBJ2-7; D possibly corresponds to TRBD1 (6 bases). The CDR3 is 15 residues long. V was shortened by 7 bases and J by 1 base, with 17 bases between the two germline ends. Per the germline V gene, CDR1 is MNHEY and CDR2 is SVGAGI. The CDR3: CASTVRLGASYEQYF. The CDR3 DNA follows: TGTGCCAGCACAGTTAGGCTGGGGGCGTCCTACGAGCAGTACTTC.

V and J are TRBV5-5 and TRBJ1-3; D is undetermined. CDR3 size: 15 residues. Looked up from germline, CDR1 is SGHKS and CDR2 is YYEKEE (reference sequence). Trimming removed 0 bases at V and 0 bases at J, with 7 bases between. The CDR3 DNA follows: TGTGCCAGCAGCTTGGAAGCAGTCTCTGGAAACACCATATATTTT. Its translation: CASSLEAVSGNTIYF.

Points on this clone: A read error may produce the germline difference seen at one junction end. This chain uses TRBV10-2 with TRBJ2-4; 7 nucleotides match TRBD1. The CDR3 runs to 15 residues. Germline V gene sequence: CDR1 WSHSY, CDR2 SAAADI. The CDR3 DNA sequence: TGCGCCAGCCGTGAGTCAGGGGCCACAGGGGACATTCAGTACTTC. Its protein product is CASRESGATGDIQYF.

This clone was counted only a few times. The rearrangement joins TRBV11-1 to TRBJ2-4; TRBD2 might be the D (8 bases). CDR1 and CDR2 (germline): SGHAT, FQDESV (reference sequence). This CDR3 has 14 residues. V lost 6 bases and J 8 bases, leaving 17 bases between the germline ends. The CDR3 reads CASREGAGGDIQYF. CDR3 bases: TGTGCCAGCAGAGAGGGGGCCGGGGGGGACATTCAGTACTTC.

The V call is TRBV19, the J call TRBJ1-3; no reliable D call. The CDR3 contains 14 residues. Trimming removed 6 bases at V and 3 bases at J, with 12 bases between. CDR1 LNHDA and CDR2 SQIVND come from the germline V gene (reference sequence). The CDR3, as DNA: TGTGCCAGTAGGAAGAAGGATGATGGAAACACCATATATTTT. Translated: CASRKKDDGNTIYF.